The rows below give T cell receptor beta chains drawn from one sample of a study of PD-1 blockade in classical Hodgkin lymphoma. Profiled with immunoSEQ multiplex PCR; TCRdb holds only in-frame clones, not every one. This sample carries fewer than 35,000 clones, around 94% of them seen once, and the ten largest clones take about 2.3%. What was sequenced was peripheral blood mononuclear cells (PBMCs). The receptor source for this set is a human donor with classical Hodgkin lymphoma. CDR3s include the opening cysteine and the closing phenylalanine or tryptophan. The D gene is left open where the match is weak. A clone size is listed for some rows: how often the clone was seen (once, few, many), or a class if it is expanded.

CASSQRTGPNTEAFF | TGCGCCAGCAGCCAAAGGACAGGACCGAACACTGAAGCTTTCTTT | once | TRBV5-1 | TRBD1 | TRBJ1-1
CASSLGDNSYNSPLHF | TGTGCCAGCAGCCTTGGGGACAACTCCTATAATTCACCCCTCCACTTT | - | TRBV7-2 | - | TRBJ1-6
CASSSPILAGGAQYF | TGTGCCAGCAGCTCCCCGATCCTAGCGGGGGGGGCCCAGTACTTC | - | TRBV11-2 | TRBD2 | TRBJ2-5
CASSDSSYEQYF | TGTGCCAGCAGTGACTCTAGCTACGAGCAGTACTTC | - | TRBV6-4 | - | TRBJ2-7
CASSKGGRGRFNGYTF | TGTGCCAGCAGCAAAGGAGGGCGGGGGCGTTTTAATGGCTACACCTTC | - | TRBV21-1 | - | TRBJ1-2
CASSDIAGAEDTQYF | TGTGCCAGCAGTGATATAGCGGGAGCGGAAGATACGCAGTATTTT | - | TRBV2 | TRBD2 | TRBJ2-3
CASSIEGNYSPLHF | TGTGCCAGTAGTATAGAGGGAAATTATTCACCCCTCCACTTT | - | TRBV19 | - | TRBJ1-6
CASSVSGLTYEQYF | TGTGCCAGCAGCGTGAGCGGGTTGACCTACGAGCAGTACTTC | - | TRBV9 | - | TRBJ2-7
CASSEGPSGGITDTQYF | TGTGCCAGCAGCGAGGGTCCTAGCGGGGGCATAACAGATACGCAGTATTTT | - | TRBV9 | TRBD2 | TRBJ2-3
CASSYSPGDEKLFF | TGTGCCAGCAGTTACTCCCCCGGGGATGAAAAACTGTTTTTT | - | TRBV6-5 | - | TRBJ1-4
CASSPGHPRQGWADTQYF | TGTGCCAGCAGCCCCGGACACCCGCGACAGGGATGGGCAGATACGCAGTATTTT | - | TRBV5-6 | TRBD1 | TRBJ2-3
CASSQDQSRDTEAFF | TGTGCCAGCAGCCAAGATCAATCCAGAGACACTGAAGCTTTCTTT | - | TRBV4-2 | - | TRBJ1-1
CASSLSGLPGELFF | TGTGCCAGCAGCTTATCCGGCCTCCCCGGGGAGCTGTTTTTT | - | TRBV7-7 | - | TRBJ2-2
CASSLEYPTDTQYF | TGCGCCAGCAGCTTGGAGTACCCCACAGATACGCAGTATTTT | once | TRBV5-1 | - | TRBJ2-3
CASSQSTTNEKLFF | TGTGCCAGCAGCCAATCAACAACTAATGAAAAACTGTTTTTT | - | TRBV9 | - | TRBJ1-4
CASSLRSVNTEAFF | TGTGCCAGCAGCTTGCGGTCGGTGAACACTGAAGCTTTCTTT | - | TRBV5-5 | - | TRBJ1-1
CASSQRGGNEQYF | TGTGCCAGCTCTCAACGGGGGGGGAACGAGCAGTACTTC | - | TRBV18 | TRBD2 | TRBJ2-7
CASSLLAGDSGADEQYF | TGTGCCAGTAGTTTACTAGCGGGAGATTCTGGGGCAGACGAGCAGTACTTC | - | TRBV19 | TRBD2 | TRBJ2-7
CASSDDRAAGYTF | TGTGCCAGCAGTGATGACAGGGCGGCTGGCTACACCTTC | - | TRBV2 | TRBD1 | TRBJ1-2
CASSHTPAYEQYF | TGTGCCAGCAGCCATACTCCGGCCTACGAGCAGTACTTC | - | TRBV7-2 | - | TRBJ2-7
CASSRDRDYSIQYF | TGTGCCAGCAGCCGGGACCGGGACTATAGCATTCAGTACTTC | - | TRBV7-2 | TRBD2 | TRBJ2-4
CASSRTGVARVSGNTIYF | TGTGCCAGCAGCCGCACAGGGGTCGCCAGAGTCTCTGGAAACACCATATATTTT | - | TRBV9 | TRBD1 | TRBJ1-3
CATSRTPGQGLDEQYF | TGTGCCACCAGCAGGACGCCGGGACAGGGGTTGGACGAGCAGTACTTC | - | TRBV15 | TRBD1 | TRBJ2-7
CASSLGTGGINSPLHF | TGTGCCAGCAGCCTCGGGACAGGCGGAATTAATTCACCCCTCCACTTT | - | TRBV7-9 | TRBD1 | TRBJ1-6
CASSPRVSSYEQYF | TGTGCCAGCAGCCCCAGGGTGAGCTCCTACGAGCAGTACTTC | - | TRBV28 | - | TRBJ2-7
CASSPTGTTFYEQYF | TGCGCCAGCAGCCCAACCGGGACTACCTTCTACGAGCAGTACTTC | - | TRBV5-1 | TRBD2 | TRBJ2-7
CASSRQGYYGYTF | TGTGCCAGCAGTCGACAGGGCTACTATGGCTACACCTTC | - | TRBV28 | TRBD1 | TRBJ1-2
CSIHYNEQFF | TGCAGCATCCACTACAATGAGCAGTTCTTC | - | TRBV29-1 | - | TRBJ2-1
CASSLGQEPYSYNEQFF | TGTGCCAGCAGCCTTGGCCAGGAGCCATACTCCTACAATGAGCAGTTCTTC | - | TRBV11-3 | - | TRBJ2-1